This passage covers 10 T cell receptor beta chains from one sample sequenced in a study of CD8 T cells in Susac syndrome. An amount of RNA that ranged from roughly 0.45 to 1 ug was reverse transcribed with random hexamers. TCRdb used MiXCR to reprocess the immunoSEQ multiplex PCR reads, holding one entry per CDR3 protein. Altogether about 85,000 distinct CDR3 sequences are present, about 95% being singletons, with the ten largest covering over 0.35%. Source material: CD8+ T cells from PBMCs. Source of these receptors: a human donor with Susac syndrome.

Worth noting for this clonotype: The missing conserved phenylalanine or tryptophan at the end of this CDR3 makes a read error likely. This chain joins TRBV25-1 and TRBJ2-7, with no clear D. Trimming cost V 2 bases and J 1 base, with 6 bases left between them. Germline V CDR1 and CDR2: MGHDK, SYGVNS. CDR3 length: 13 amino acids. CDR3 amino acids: CASSEAGSYEQYL. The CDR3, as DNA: TGTGCCAGCAGTGAAGCAGGATCCTACGAGCAGTACCTC.

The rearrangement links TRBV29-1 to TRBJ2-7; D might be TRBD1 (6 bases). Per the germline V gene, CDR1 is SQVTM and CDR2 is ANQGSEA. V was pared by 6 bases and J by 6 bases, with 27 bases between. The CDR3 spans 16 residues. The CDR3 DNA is TGCAGCGTAAGCTTAGGGGGAGTTACTCTCCCAGGCGAGCAGTACTTC. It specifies CSVSLGGVTLPGEQYF.

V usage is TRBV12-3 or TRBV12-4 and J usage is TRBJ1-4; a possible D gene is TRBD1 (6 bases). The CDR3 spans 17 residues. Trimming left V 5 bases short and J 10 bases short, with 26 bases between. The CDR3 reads CASSPGTRAIDQGKLFF. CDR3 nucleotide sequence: TGTGCCAGCAGTCCGGGGACAAGGGCTATTGATCAGGGAAAACTGTTTTTT.

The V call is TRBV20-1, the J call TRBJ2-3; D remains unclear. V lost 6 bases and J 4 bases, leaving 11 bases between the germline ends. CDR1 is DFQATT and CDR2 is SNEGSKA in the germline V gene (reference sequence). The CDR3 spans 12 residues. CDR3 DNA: TGCAGTGCGACCAACACGGCAGATACGCAGTATTTT. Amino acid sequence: CSATNTADTQYF.

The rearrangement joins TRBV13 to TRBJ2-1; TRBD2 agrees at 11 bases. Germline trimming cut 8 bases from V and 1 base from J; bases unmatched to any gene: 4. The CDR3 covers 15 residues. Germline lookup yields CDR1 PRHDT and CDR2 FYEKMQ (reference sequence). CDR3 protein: CASHSGRGSYNEQFF. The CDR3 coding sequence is TGTGCCAGCCATAGCGGGAGGGGGTCCTACAATGAGCAGTTCTTC. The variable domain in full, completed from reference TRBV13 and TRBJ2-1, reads AAGVIQSPRHLIKEKRETATLKCYPIPRHDTVYWYQQGPGQDPQFLISFYEKMQSDKGSIPDRFSAQQFSDYHSELNMSSLELGDSALYFCASHSGRGSYNEQFFGPGTRLTVL.

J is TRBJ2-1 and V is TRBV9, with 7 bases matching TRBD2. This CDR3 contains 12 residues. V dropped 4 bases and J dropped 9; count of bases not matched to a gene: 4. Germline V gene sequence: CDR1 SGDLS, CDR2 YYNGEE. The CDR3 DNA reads TGTGCCAGCAGCAGACTAGCCGGTGAGCAGTTCTTC. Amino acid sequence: CASSRLAGEQFF. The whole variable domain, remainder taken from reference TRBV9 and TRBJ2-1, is DSGVTQTPKHLITATGQRVTLRCSPRSGDLSVYWYQQSLDQGLQFLIQYYNGEERAKGNILERFSAQQFPDLHSELNLSSLELGDSALYFCASSRLAGEQFFGPGTRLTVL.

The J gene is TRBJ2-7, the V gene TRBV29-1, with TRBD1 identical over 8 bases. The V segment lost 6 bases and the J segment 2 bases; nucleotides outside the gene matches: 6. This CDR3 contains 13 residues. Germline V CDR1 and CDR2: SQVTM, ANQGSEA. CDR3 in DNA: TGCAGCGTCGCAGCCAGGGGGCCCTACGAGCAGTACTTC. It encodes CSVAARGPYEQYF.

The CDR3, as DNA: TGTGCCAGCAGTTTGCGGACCAGCTCCTACAATGAGCAGTTCTTC. This codes for CASSLRTSSYNEQFF. This rearrangement joins TRBV28 to TRBJ2-1; D remains unclear. This CDR3 is 15 amino acids long. Between the trimmed V and J ends, which lost 3 bases and 0 bases, there was a span of 9 bases. Germline CDR1 and CDR2: MDHEN and SYDVKM.

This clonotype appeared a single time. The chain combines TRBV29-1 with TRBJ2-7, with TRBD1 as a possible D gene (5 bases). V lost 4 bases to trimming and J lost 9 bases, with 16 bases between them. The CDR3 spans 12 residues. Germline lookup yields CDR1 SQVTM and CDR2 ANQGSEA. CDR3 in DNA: TGCAGCGTTGGGGGCGATACACCGGGGCAGTACTTC. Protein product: CSVGGDTPGQYF.

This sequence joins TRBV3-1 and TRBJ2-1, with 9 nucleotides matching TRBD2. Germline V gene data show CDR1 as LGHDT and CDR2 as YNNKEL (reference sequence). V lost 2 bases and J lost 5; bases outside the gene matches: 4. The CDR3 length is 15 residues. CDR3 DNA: TGTGCCAGCAGCCAACGGACTAGCGAAGACAATGAGCAGTTCTTC. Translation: CASSQRTSEDNEQFF.